Listed below are T cell receptor beta chains from one sample, sequenced in a study of lung T cells in sarcoidosis with Löfgren's syndrome. MiXCR, run by TCRdb on the reads, gives a single entry per CDR3 protein. This table holds about 9,400 distinct CDR3 sequences, just under 20% found once. Sample: CD4+ T cells from bronchoalveolar lavage. The source is a human donor with sarcoidosis (Löfgren's syndrome or another form), or a control subject (not recorded which). Both conserved end residues are part of each CDR3. The order of the fields is V gene, clone size, CDR3 protein. Not all rows give a size; the values are once, few, many and, for expanded clones, a class.

TRBV18,many,CASSPSGGAFEQFF
TRBV20-1,-,CSARDPIRWATKNTEAYF
TRBV11-2,many,CASSLDGWTGGFEQYF
TRBV19,many,CASSMGPRTDTQYF
TRBV24-1,many,CATSDGNAYGYTF
TRBV5-1,-,CASSSRWGLGETQYF
TRBV7-9,many,CASSDPLPGTDTQYF
TRBV19,medium-sized,CASSTRGGLEGNEQFF
TRBV7-6,few,CAGSRTPNTEAFF
TRBV20-1,many,CSATGAGGLEEQFF
TRBV20-1,many,CSSGRLNTEAFF
TRBV6-8,-,CASRAASGRTYEHYF
TRBV11-2,many,CASTGGANTEAFF
TRBV2,many,CASSGTSGGAETQYF
TRBV7-2,medium-sized,CASSRRASGGLMNTQYF
TRBV27,medium-sized,CASSWAGSETQYF
TRBV19,-,CASSIVRLANTEAFF
TRBV5-6,medium-sized,CASSFQRGPSTDTQYF
TRBV6-1,many,CASSEAVYGGKETQYF
TRBV2,many,CASSGGLAYSYEQYF
TRBV11-2,many,CASSLAGRENEQFF
TRBV5-6,many,CASSDPPGLAGGRNEQFF